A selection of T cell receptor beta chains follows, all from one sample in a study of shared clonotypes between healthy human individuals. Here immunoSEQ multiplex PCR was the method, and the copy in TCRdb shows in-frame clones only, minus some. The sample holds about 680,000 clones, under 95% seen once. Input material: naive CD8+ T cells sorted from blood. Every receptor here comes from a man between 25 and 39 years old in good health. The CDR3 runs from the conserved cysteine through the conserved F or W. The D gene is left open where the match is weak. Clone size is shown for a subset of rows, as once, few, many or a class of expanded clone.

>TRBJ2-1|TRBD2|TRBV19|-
CASSIGGRRDEQFF
TGTGCCAGTAGTATAGGCGGGAGGAGAGATGAGCAGTTCTTC
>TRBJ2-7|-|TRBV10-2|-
CASSQDSIYEQYF
TGCGCCAGCAGTCAGGACAGTATTTACGAGCAGTACTTC
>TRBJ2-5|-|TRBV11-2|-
CASSLGPTGWETQYF
TGTGCCAGCAGCTTAGGGCCCACTGGTTGGGAGACCCAGTACTTC
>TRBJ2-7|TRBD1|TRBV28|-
CASSFGTGYYEQYF
TGTGCCAGCAGTTTCGGGACAGGGTACTACGAGCAGTACTTC
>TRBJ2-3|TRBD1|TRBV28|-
CASSPRRDSSTDTQYF
TGTGCCAGCAGTCCCCGACGGGACAGTTCCACAGATACGCAGTATTTT
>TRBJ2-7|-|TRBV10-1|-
CASSESGLKQYF
TGCGCCAGCAGTGAGTCAGGATTAAAGCAGTACTTC
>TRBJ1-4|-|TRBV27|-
CASSLIRGNTNEKLFF
TGTGCCAGCAGCCTTATTCGGGGGAATACTAATGAAAAACTGTTTTTT
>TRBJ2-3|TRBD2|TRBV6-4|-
CASSTSGSATDTQYF
TGTGCCAGCAGTACTAGCGGGAGCGCAACAGATACGCAGTATTTT
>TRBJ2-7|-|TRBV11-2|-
CASSLDAWSRSSYEQYF
TGTGCCAGCAGCTTAGATGCGTGGTCGAGGAGCTCCTACGAGCAGTACTTC
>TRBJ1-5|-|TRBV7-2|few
CASSLPSGDRQPQHF
TGTGCCAGCAGCTTACCCTCAGGGGACCGCCAGCCCCAGCATTTT
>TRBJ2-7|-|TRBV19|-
CASSDWGAYEQYF
TGTGCCAGTAGCGATTGGGGAGCTTACGAGCAGTACTTC
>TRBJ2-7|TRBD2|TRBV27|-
CASSWTSGSYEQYF
TGTGCCAGCAGCTGGACTAGCGGGAGCTACGAGCAGTACTTC
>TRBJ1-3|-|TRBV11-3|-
CASSSLLGDNTIYF
TGTGCCAGCAGCTCTCTTCTAGGGGATAACACCATATATTTT
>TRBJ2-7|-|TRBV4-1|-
CASSQSVRSYEQYF
TGCGCCAGCAGCCAATCTGTCAGATCCTACGAGCAGTACTTC
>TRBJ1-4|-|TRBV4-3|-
CASSQVWGPNEKLFF
TGCGCCAGCAGCCAAGTGTGGGGGCCTAATGAAAAACTGTTTTTT
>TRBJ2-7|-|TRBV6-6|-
CASSYGGAGEQYF
TGTGCCAGCAGTTACGGGGGAGCGGGCGAGCAGTACTTC
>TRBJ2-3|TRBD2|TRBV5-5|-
CASSSSPGLAGSTTDTQYF
TGTGCCAGCAGCTCCTCACCGGGACTAGCGGGATCAACCACAGATACGCAGTATTTT
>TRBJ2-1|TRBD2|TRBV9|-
CASSVQLAGTYNEQFF
TGTGCCAGCAGCGTGCAACTAGCGGGGACCTACAATGAGCAGTTCTTC
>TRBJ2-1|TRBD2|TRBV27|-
CASSLLTSGSSYNEQFF
TGTGCCAGCAGTCTCCTGACTAGCGGGAGCTCCTACAATGAGCAGTTCTTC
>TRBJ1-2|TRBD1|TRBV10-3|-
CAISDGQGYGYTF
TGTGCCATCAGTGATGGACAGGGATATGGCTACACCTTC
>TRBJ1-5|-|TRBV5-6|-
CASSLGPNPTEPQHF
TGTGCCAGCAGCTTGGGGCCCAACCCGACGGAGCCCCAGCATTTT
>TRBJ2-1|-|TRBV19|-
CASSIGEGAWQFF
TGTGCCAGTAGTATTGGGGAGGGGGCCTGGCAGTTCTTC
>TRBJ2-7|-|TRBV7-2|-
CATSSDRVSYEQYF
TGTGCCACCAGCTCGGACAGAGTCTCCTACGAGCAGTACTTC
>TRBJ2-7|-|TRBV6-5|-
CATALGRGYEQYF
TGTGCCACCGCTCTGGGCAGGGGATACGAGCAGTACTTC